One sample yielded the 25 T cell receptor beta chains listed below, sequenced in a study of technical replicates of blood from several donors. Sequencing was performed with immunoSEQ multiplex PCR; in TCRdb, only in-frame clones are kept and a portion is missing. The table lists approximately 89,000 clones, around 96% of them singletons. The sequenced sample was T cells isolated from PBMCs. The receptors come from a human donor in good health.

This clone was seen more than once but under ten times. This rearrangement joins TRBV4-1 to TRBJ1-6; D remains unclear. V lost 4 bases and J 7 bases, leaving 14 bases between the germline ends. CDR3 length: 15 residues. Germline V gives CDR1 MGHRA, CDR2 YSYEKL. The CDR3 spells CASSLLEAGNSPLHF. CDR3 nucleotide sequence: TGCGCCAGCAGCCTGCTGGAGGCAGGCAATTCACCCCTCCACTTT.

This clone was recorded a few times. CDR3 coding DNA: TGTGCCAGCTCGCCTCAGGGGGCAGTGGCTGAAGCTTTCTTT. This translates into CASSPQGAVAEAFF. The rearrangement links TRBV18 to TRBJ1-1, with 8 bases fitting TRBD1. The CDR3 runs 14 residues. Germline-derived CDR1 and CDR2 are KGHSH and LQKENI. The V gene end was trimmed by 6 bases and the J gene end by 6 bases; junction bases not matched to a gene: 9.

The V call is TRBV7-9, the J call TRBJ1-1; tentative D call: TRBD1 (6 bases). The germline V gene encodes CDR1 SEHNR and CDR2 FQNEAQ (reference sequence). There are 15 residues in the CDR3. V lost 5 bases, J lost 5 bases, and 18 bases lay in between. For the CDR3, the DNA is TGTGCCAGCAGCGATACAGGGAGGGCGGGGACTGAAGCTTTCTTT. It specifies CASSDTGRAGTEAFF.

The chain's CDR3 is CASSQKRRGSGELFF. The CDR3 DNA reads TGTGCCAGCAGCCAAAAGCGAAGGGGCTCCGGGGAGCTGTTTTTT. The chain combines TRBV14 with TRBJ2-2, with a possible D match to TRBD1 (5 bases). The CDR3 contains 15 residues. Trimming took off 2 bases at V and 6 bases at J, with 13 bases between the two ends. Germline V gene data show CDR1 as SGHDN and CDR2 as FVKESK.

The chain has TRBV11-2 and TRBJ1-1; the match to TRBD1 covers 7 bases. Trimming at V came to 6 bases and at J to 4 bases, leaving 17 bases not matched to a gene. This CDR3 is built from 17 residues. Germline assignment: CDR1 SGHAT and CDR2 FQNNGV. The CDR3 nucleotides read TGTGCCAGCAGTTCCCCGAGGGGGCGGGACATGGGCACTGAAGCTTTCTTT. Translation: CASSSPRGRDMGTEAFF.

The chain combines TRBV7-3 with TRBJ2-1, with 8 positions matching TRBD2. CDR3 length: 17 amino acids. With 6 bases clipped from V and 0 bases from J, the junction kept 10 bases outside the gene matches. Germline values: CDR1 SGHTA, CDR2 FQGTGA. CDR3 protein: CASRPTNGTSSYNEQFF. The CDR3 bases are TGTGCCAGCAGACCGACGAACGGGACTAGCTCCTACAATGAGCAGTTCTTC.

This rearrangement joins TRBV19 to TRBJ1-4; D not certain. The V and J ends lost 5 bases and 0 bases respectively, with 10 bases between them. Germline V lookup: CDR1 LNHDA, CDR2 SQIVND (reference sequence). This CDR3 has 15 amino acids. The CDR3 region has the DNA TGTGCCAGTAGTGTCAAGCAAGCAACTAATGAAAAACTGTTTTTT. Amino acids: CASSVKQATNEKLFF.

V gene TRBV28 combines with J gene TRBJ1-6; 9 nucleotides match TRBD1. Per the germline V gene, CDR1 is MDHEN and CDR2 is SYDVKM. This CDR3 is 15 amino acids long. J gave up 9 bases and V 1 base, and 4 bases lay outside the gene matches. The CDR3 DNA is TGTGCCAGCAGTTTATTATGGGACAGGGCTTCACCCCTCCACTTT. It yields the protein CASSLLWDRASPLHF.

The sample holds one count of this clone. CDR3 amino acids: CASSFSAGTEAYNEQFF. The DNA for the CDR3 is TGTGCCAGCAGTTTCTCCGCCGGGACTGAGGCTTACAATGAGCAGTTCTTC. The chain is built from TRBV27 and TRBJ2-1; TRBD2 might be the D (6 bases). V shed 3 bases and J shed 4 bases, with 19 bases lying between them. CDR1 is MNHEY, CDR2 SMNVEV, per germline (reference sequence). The CDR3 is made up of 17 amino acids.

CDR3 coding DNA: TGTGCCAGCAGCTTCGGGGGGGCAGGCTATGGCTACACCTTC. It codes for CASSFGGAGYGYTF. The gene calls are TRBV5-6 and TRBJ1-2; D might be TRBD1 (6 bases). The germline CDR1 and CDR2 sequences are SGHDT and YYEEEE. CDR3 size: 14 residues. V was trimmed by 2 bases and J by 4 bases, leaving 12 bases between them.

The chain is built from TRBV28 and TRBJ2-7; 7 bases agree with TRBD1. Trimming took 6 bases from V and 3 from J; bases not matched to a gene: 11. Germline values: CDR1 MDHEN, CDR2 SYDVKM. This CDR3 is built from 15 residues. The chain's CDR3 is CASSQGDRRIYEQYF. In DNA form, the CDR3 reads TGTGCCAGCAGCCAAGGGGACAGACGAATCTACGAGCAGTACTTC.

The V gene is TRBV9, the J gene TRBJ2-2, with D hard to call. CDR1 is SGDLS and CDR2 is YYNGEE in the germline V gene. The CDR3 sequence is 14 residues long. Trimming left V 2 bases short and J 2 bases short, with 7 bases between. The CDR3 sequence: CASSVSSNTGELFF. In nucleotides, the CDR3 is TGTGCCAGCAGCGTGTCCAGTAACACCGGGGAGCTGTTTTTT. The variable domain in full, with the rest retrieved from reference TRBV9 and TRBJ2-2, is DSGVTQTPKHLITATGQRVTLRCSPRSGDLSVYWYQQSLDQGLQFLIQYYNGEERAKGNILERFSAQQFPDLHSELNLSSLELGDSALYFCASSVSSNTGELFFGEGSRLTVL.

The genes are TRBV19 and TRBJ1-1; the D gene is possibly TRBD1 (6 bases). V was shortened by 0 bases and J by 3 bases, with 11 bases between the two germline ends. The germline V gene encodes CDR1 LNHDA and CDR2 SQIVND (reference sequence). This CDR3 has 15 amino acids. The CDR3 loop reads CASSIEGGADTEAFF. CDR3 DNA sequence: TGTGCCAGTAGTATAGAAGGGGGGGCCGACACTGAAGCTTTCTTT.

This clone was counted a single time. The rearrangement joins TRBV5-1 to TRBJ2-3; TRBD1 aligns across 9 bases. The J segment lost 5 bases and the V segment lost 2 bases, leaving 12 bases of the junction unmatched. Germline CDR1 SGHRS, CDR2 YFSETQ. This CDR3 contains 17 residues. DNA of the CDR3: TGCGCCAGCAGCTTTGATGGGGACAGGGTCTTTGAAGATACGCAGTATTTT. Translation: CASSFDGDRVFEDTQYF.

This clone was seen a single time. The genes are TRBV18 and TRBJ2-5; D unresolved. The V gene lost 3 bases and the J gene lost 1 base, with 6 bases spanning the gap. The CDR3 is made up of 13 amino acids. Germline V CDR1 and CDR2: KGHSH, LQKENI. DNA for the CDR3: TGTGCCAGCTCACCCCCCGTCCAAGAGACCCAGTACTTC. This codes for CASSPPVQETQYF.

Only a few counts were recorded for this clone. V and J are TRBV7-9 and TRBJ1-1; D unclear. Germline CDR1 is SEHNR and CDR2 is FQNEAQ (reference sequence). V was pared by 5 bases and J by 5 bases, with 18 bases between. This CDR3 is built from 15 residues. The CDR3: CASSDRALRVTEAFF. Written as DNA, the CDR3 is TGTGCCAGCAGCGACCGGGCCCTGAGGGTAACTGAAGCTTTCTTT.

This chain uses TRBV5-1 with TRBJ2-2; TRBD1 matches at 7 bases. Germline V gives CDR1 SGHRS, CDR2 YFSETQ. The CDR3 is 14 residues long. J was trimmed by 6 bases and V by 4 bases; bases with no gene match: 6. The CDR3 DNA reads TGCGCCAGCAGCCTGGAGACAGGGCCCGGGGAGCTGTTTTTT. Translation gives CASSLETGPGELFF.

The V call is TRBV2, the J call TRBJ2-7; TRBD2 aligns across 7 bases. The CDR3 has 14 amino acids. Germline values: CDR1 SNHLY, CDR2 FYNNEI. Unmatched junction bases numbered 11, after V lost 7 bases and J lost 5 bases. The CDR3 bases are TGTGCCAGCACCCGAGGGGAGGGCCTCAACGAGCAGTACTTC. The encoded protein is CASTRGEGLNEQYF.

The V call is TRBV14, the J call TRBJ2-7, with D possibly being TRBD2 (6 bases). Looked up from germline, CDR1 is SGHDN and CDR2 is FVKESK. V was shortened by 1 base and J by 5 bases, with 12 bases between the two germline ends. This CDR3 contains 14 residues. The CDR3 is CASSQVGGRHEQYF. The CDR3, as DNA: TGTGCCAGCAGCCAAGTGGGGGGACGGCACGAGCAGTACTTC.

The chain uses TRBV5-1 and TRBJ2-3, with 15 nucleotides matching TRBD2. The V gene's germline CDR1 is SGHRS and CDR2 YFSETQ. J was trimmed by 0 bases and V by 4 bases; bases with no gene match: 6. The CDR3 has 18 amino acids. CDR3 sequence (DNA): TGCGCCAGCAGCGCGGGACTAGCGGGGGGCCTGAGCACAGATACGCAGTATTTT. Translating it yields CASSAGLAGGLSTDTQYF.

On this clone: The junction departs from the called germline gene at one end, perhaps through a read error. V and J are TRBV7-9 and TRBJ2-3, with 10 bases fitting TRBD2. This CDR3 comprises 12 residues. Germline V gene sequence: CDR1 SEHNR, CDR2 FQNEAQ (reference sequence). The CDR3, as DNA: TGTGCCAGCAGCTTAGAAGCGGGGGGGCCGGATTTT. Residues: CASSLEAGGPDF.

The CDR3 DNA sequence: TGTGCCAGTAGTCTCAGACTAGCGGGCAATGAGCAGTTCTTC. It is translated as CASSLRLAGNEQFF. The chain combines TRBV19 with TRBJ2-1, with 10 bases aligning to TRBD2. Germline-derived CDR1 and CDR2 are LNHDA and SQIVND (reference sequence). V trimming: 5 bases; J trimming: 6 bases; junction bases outside the gene matches: 4. The CDR3 contains 14 residues.

V usage is TRBV10-3 and J usage is TRBJ1-1, with no clear D. CDR1 ENHRY and CDR2 SYGVKD come from the germline V gene. Between the trimmed V and J ends, which lost 2 bases and 3 bases, there was a span of 13 bases. There are 15 residues in the CDR3. The CDR3 loop reads CAISELRAGDTEAFF. CDR3 in DNA: TGTGCCATCAGTGAGCTGCGGGCCGGGGACACTGAAGCTTTCTTT.

V usage is TRBV7-2 and J usage is TRBJ1-1; 7 nucleotides align to TRBD1. V gave up 1 base and J gave up 6 bases; unmatched junction bases: 5. Looked up from germline, CDR1 is SGHTA and CDR2 is FQGNSA. This CDR3 contains 14 residues. DNA of the CDR3: TGTGCCAGCAGCTTAGAACCCCAGGGGGCTGAAGCTTTCTTT. Protein: CASSLEPQGAEAFF.

V gene TRBV11-3 combines with J gene TRBJ2-2; D uncertain. Germline V gene sequence: CDR1 SGHNT, CDR2 YENEEA. The CDR3 has 15 amino acids. The germline V and J ends were trimmed by 1 base and 6 bases, with 12 bases remaining between them. The CDR3 region is CASSLGQRKAGELFF. Written as DNA, the CDR3 is TGTGCCAGCAGCTTAGGCCAGAGGAAGGCCGGGGAGCTGTTTTTT.